The sequence of this TCR beta chain was determined in a study of CD8 T cells in Susac syndrome. This CDR3 is 13 amino acids long. Germline CDR1 reads MNHEY; CDR2 reads SMNVEV (reference sequence). Trimming cost V 4 bases and J 3 bases, with 7 bases left between them. Reverse transcription used 0.5 to 1 ug RNA and random hexamers. Amplification of TCR beta CDR3 used immunoSEQ multiplex PCR across 54 Vbeta and 13 Jbeta. TCRdb called the immunoSEQ multiplex PCR reads again in MiXCR, with one record for every CDR3 protein. The table records 75,000 to 100,000 distinct CDR3 sequences, 94% of them present only once. This clonotype was seen more than once but under ten times.

This receptor was identified in a human donor with Susac syndrome. The chain carries TRBV27 and TRBJ1-5, with D uncertain. Sequencing was done on a sample of CD8+ T cells from PBMCs. CDR3 region: CASSYSSNQPQHF. The CDR3 DNA reads as TGTGCCAGCAGTTACAGCTCCAATCAGCCCCAGCATTTT.